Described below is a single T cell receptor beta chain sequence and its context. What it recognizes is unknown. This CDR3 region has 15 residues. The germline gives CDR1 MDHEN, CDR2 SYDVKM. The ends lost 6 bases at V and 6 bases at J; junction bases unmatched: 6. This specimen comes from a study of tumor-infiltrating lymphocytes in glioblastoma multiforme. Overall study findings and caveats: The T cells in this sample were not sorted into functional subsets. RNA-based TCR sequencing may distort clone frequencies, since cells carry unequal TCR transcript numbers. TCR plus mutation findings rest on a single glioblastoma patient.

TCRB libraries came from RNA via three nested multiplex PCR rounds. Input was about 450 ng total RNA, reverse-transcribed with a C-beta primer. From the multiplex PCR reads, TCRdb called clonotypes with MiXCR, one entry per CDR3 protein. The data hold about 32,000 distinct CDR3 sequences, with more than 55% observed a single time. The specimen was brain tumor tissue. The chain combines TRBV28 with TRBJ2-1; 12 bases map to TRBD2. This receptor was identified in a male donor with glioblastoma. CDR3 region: CASSEGTSGRNEQFF. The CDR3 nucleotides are TGTGCCAGCAGCGAAGGGACTAGCGGGCGCAATGAGCAGTTCTTC.